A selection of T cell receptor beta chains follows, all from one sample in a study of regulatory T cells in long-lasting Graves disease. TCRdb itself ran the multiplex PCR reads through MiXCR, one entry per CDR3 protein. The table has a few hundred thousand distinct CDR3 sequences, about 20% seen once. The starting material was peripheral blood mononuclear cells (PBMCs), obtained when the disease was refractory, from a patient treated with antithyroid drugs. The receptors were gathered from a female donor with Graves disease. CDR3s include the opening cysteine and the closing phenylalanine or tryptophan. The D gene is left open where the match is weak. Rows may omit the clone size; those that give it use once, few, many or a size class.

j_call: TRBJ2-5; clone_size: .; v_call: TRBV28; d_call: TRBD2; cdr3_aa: CASRTGGGRETQYF; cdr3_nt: TGTGCCAGCAGGACGGGGGGGGGGAGAGAGACCCAGTACTTC
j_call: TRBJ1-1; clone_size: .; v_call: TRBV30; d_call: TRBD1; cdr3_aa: CGDRTRTMNTEAFF; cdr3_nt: TGCGGGGACAGAACGCGAACTATGAACACTGAAGCTTTCTTT
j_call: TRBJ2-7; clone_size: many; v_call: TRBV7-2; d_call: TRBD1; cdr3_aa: CASSRDRGSEQYF; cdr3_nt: TGTGCCAGCAGCCGAGACAGGGGATCCGAGCAGTACTTC
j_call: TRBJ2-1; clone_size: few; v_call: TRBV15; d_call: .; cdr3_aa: CATSLGLVNEQFF; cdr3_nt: TGTGCCACCAGCTTGGGACTGGTCAATGAGCAGTTCTTC
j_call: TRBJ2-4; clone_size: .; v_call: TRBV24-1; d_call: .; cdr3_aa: CATSDSVEGLGSIQYF; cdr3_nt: TGTGCCACCAGTGATTCGGTAGAGGGGTTGGGGAGCATTCAGTACTTC
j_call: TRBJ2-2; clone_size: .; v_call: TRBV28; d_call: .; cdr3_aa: CASRSGVGTGELFF; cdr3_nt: TGTGCCAGCAGGTCGGGAGTCGGGACCGGGGAGCTGTTTTTT
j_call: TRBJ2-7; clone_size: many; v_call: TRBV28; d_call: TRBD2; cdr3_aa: CASRQPGLADGKAHYEQYF; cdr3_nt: TGTGCCAGCAGACAACCGGGACTAGCGGATGGGAAAGCCCACTACGAGCAGTACTTC
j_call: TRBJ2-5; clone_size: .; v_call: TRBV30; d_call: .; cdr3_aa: CAWSVQVGETQYF; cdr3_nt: TGTGCCTGGAGTGTACAGGTGGGAGAGACCCAGTACTTC
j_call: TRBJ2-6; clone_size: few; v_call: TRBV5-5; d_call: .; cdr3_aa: CASTLRQYSGANVLTF; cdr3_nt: TGTGCCAGCACCCTTAGGCAGTACTCTGGGGCCAACGTCCTGACTTTC
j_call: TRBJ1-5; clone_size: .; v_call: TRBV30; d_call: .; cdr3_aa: CAWSVRGTTINQPQHF; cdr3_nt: TGTGCCTGGAGTGTACGCGGCACTACCATCAATCAGCCCCAGCATTTT
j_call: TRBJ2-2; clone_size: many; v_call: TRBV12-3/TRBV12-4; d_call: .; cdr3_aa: CASSPRGWTGELFF; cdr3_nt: TGTGCCAGCAGTCCTCGGGGATGGACCGGGGAGCTGTTTTTT
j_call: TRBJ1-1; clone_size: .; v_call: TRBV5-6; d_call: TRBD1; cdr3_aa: CASSPKSGQGEAFF; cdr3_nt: TGTGCCAGCAGCCCTAAGAGCGGACAGGGTGAAGCTTTCTTT
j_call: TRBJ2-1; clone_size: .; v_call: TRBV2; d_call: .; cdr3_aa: CASSEQGLLYNEQFF; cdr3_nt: TGTGCCAGCAGTGAACAGGGACTCCTCTACAATGAGCAGTTCTTC
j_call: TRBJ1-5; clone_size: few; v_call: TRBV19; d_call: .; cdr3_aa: CASSPLSDSNQPQHF; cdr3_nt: TGTGCCAGTAGCCCGCTTTCTGATAGCAATCAGCCCCAGCATTTT
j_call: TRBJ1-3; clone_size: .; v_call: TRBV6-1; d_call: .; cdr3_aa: CASSEVGANTIYF; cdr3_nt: TGTGCCAGCAGTGAAGTCGGGGCCAACACCATATATTTT
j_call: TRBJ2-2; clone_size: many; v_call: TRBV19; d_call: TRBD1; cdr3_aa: CASTTTGGTGELFF; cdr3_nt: TGTGCCAGTACCACAACAGGGGGCACCGGGGAGCTGTTTTTT
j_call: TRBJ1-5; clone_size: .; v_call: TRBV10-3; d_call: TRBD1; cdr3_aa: CAISGTGASNQPQHF; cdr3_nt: TGTGCCATCAGCGGGACAGGGGCGAGCAATCAGCCCCAGCATTTT
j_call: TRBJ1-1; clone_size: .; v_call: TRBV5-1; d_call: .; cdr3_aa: CASSLNTIGSNTEAFF; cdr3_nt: TGCGCCAGCAGCTTGAATACTATCGGATCGAACACTGAAGCTTTCTTT
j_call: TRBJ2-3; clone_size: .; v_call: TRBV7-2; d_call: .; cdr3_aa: CASSFKDTQYF; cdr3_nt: TGTGCCAGCAGCTTTAAAGATACGCAGTATTTT
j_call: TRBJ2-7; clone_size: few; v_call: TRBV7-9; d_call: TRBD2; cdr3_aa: CASSLGGTSGKTYEQYF; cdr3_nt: TGTGCCAGCAGCTTAGGGGGTACTAGCGGGAAGACCTACGAGCAGTACTTC
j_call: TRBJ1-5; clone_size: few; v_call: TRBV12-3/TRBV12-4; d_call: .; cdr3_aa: CASSLVGGHQPQHF; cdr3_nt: TGTGCCAGCAGTTTAGTGGGGGGCCACCAGCCCCAGCATTTT
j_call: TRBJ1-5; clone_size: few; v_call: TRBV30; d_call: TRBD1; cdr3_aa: CAWSPGQGMSYQPQHF; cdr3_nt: TGTGCCTGGAGCCCAGGACAGGGCATGTCATATCAGCCCCAGCATTTT
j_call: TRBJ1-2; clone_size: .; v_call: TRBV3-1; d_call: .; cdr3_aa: CASSHSSSNYGYTF; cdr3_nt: TGTGCCAGCAGCCATTCGTCGTCTAACTATGGCTACACCTTC
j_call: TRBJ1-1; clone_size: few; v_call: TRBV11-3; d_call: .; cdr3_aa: CASSLVAEGEAFF; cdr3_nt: TGTGCCAGCAGCTTAGTGGCAGAAGGTGAAGCTTTCTTT
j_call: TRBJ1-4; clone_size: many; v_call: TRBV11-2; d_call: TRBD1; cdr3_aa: CASSPGGRGPNEKLFF; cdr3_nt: TGTGCCAGCAGCCCCGGAGGGAGGGGGCCCAATGAAAAACTGTTTTTT
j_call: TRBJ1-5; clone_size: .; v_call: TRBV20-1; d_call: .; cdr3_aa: CSAKPENYNQPQHF; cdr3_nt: TGCAGTGCCAAACCCGAGAACTACAATCAGCCCCAGCATTTT
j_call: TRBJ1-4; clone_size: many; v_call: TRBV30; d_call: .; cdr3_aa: CAWSSSEKLFF; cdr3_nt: TGTGCCTGGAGTTCGAGTGAAAAACTGTTTTTT
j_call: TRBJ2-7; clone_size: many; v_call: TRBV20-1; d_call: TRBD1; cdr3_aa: CSARSGTGVYEQYF; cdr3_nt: TGCAGTGCTAGGTCCGGGACAGGGGTTTACGAGCAGTACTTC
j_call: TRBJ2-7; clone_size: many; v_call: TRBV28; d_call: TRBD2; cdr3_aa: CASRREVSPFYEQYF; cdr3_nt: TGTGCCAGCCGGCGGGAGGTCTCCCCCTTCTACGAGCAGTACTTC
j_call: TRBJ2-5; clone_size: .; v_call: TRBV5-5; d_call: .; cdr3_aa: CASNFGAPETQYF; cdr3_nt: TGTGCCAGCAACTTCGGGGCCCCAGAGACCCAGTACTTC
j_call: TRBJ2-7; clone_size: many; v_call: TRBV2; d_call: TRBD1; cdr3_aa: CASNKPGQADLGQYF; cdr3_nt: TGTGCCAGCAACAAACCGGGACAGGCGGACCTCGGGCAGTACTTC
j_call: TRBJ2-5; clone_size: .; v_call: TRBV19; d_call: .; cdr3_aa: CASRKPGTQETQYF; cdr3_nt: TGTGCCAGTAGAAAACCCGGGACTCAAGAGACCCAGTACTTC
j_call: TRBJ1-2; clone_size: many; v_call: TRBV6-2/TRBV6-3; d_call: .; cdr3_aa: CASSFQGIYGYTF; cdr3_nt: TGTGCCAGCAGTTTCCAGGGTATCTATGGCTACACCTTC
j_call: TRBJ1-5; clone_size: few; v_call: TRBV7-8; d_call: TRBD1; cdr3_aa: CASSYTGGGNQPQHF; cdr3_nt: TGTGCCAGCAGCTATACAGGGGGCGGAAATCAGCCCCAGCATTTT
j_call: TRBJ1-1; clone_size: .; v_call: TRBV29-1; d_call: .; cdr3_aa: CSVGVAEAFF; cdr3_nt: TGCAGCGTTGGGGTGGCTGAAGCTTTCTTT
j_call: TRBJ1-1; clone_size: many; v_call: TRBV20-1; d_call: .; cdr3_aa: CSASTEGRQTEAFF; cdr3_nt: TGCAGTGCTAGTACTGAGGGGCGTCAAACTGAAGCTTTCTTT
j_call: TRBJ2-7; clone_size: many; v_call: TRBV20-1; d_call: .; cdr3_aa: CSATGTDAYEQYF; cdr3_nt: TGCAGTGCTACCGGGACCGACGCCTACGAGCAGTACTTC